This entry concerns a single T cell receptor (beta chain). This clonotype was counted a few times. Its binding antigen is unknown. Qualities for individual bases were not recorded, and no much larger clone is one base off. This sample was included in a study of identical twins listed by TCRdb under 2016. The study in broad terms: TCR alpha and beta repertoires from monozygotic twins, unrelated adults of various ages and cord blood were deep-sequenced to test whether fetal clonotypes persist. To rule out contamination, the twin experiments were replicated at different times with different library preparation protocols. Findings and caveats that apply to the study as a whole: Because the same donors could not be followed over many years, the conclusions depended on cross-sectional statistical analysis. Zero-insertion analyses could be partly confounded by invariant T cells such as MAIT and iNKT, though diverse VJ usage argued against such confounding for most clonotypes. In monozygotic twins, out-of-frame TCR alpha sharing was systematically underestimated by recombination models, although the models agreed with sharing between unrelated individuals. Compared with coincidental sharing between unrelated individuals, an excess of low generation-probability sequences was observed among out-of-frame TCR alpha sequences shared between twins. A weaker excess of twin sharing was found in beta out-of-frame sequences because the signal-to-noise ratio was lowered by fewer shared sequences. Fewer insertions were carried by abundant cord blood beta clonotypes; a weaker similar trend was observed in young adult naive repertoires, while no such trend was observed in memory repertoires.

Only healthy Caucasian donors were included. The study also sequenced three unrelated non-twin adults: a male aged 18 to 30, a male aged 50 to 59 and a female aged 50 to 59. Using Miltenyi CD45RO+ enrichment and human naive T-cell isolation kits, memory (CD45RO+) and naive T cells were isolated from PBMC. Germline trimming amounts to 0 bases on V and 5 bases on J, with 5 as the count of junction bases outside the gene matches. CDR1 and CDR2 are read off the germline V gene as MGHDK and SYGVNS. Counted from cysteine to phenylalanine, this CDR3 has 15 amino acids. Only the CDR3 portion is preserved as DNA: 45 bases, with reading frame beginning at the first base. The receptor library was made with 5' RACE. The listed sequencing device is Illumina HiSeq 2000. A universal primer binding site was added through template switching, and the final cDNA carried a unique molecular identifier so that TCR cDNA molecules could be counted accurately. First-strand cDNA for TCR alpha and beta chains was synthesized from specific primers in the conserved constant-segment region. To control for contamination, every cDNA library carried two barcodes: a SMART-Mk sample barcode plus Illumina barcodes. TruSeq adapter sequences, together with Illumina sample barcodes, were added in two successive PCR steps. The TCR alpha and beta cDNA libraries were sequenced on the Illumina HiSeq platform using custom primers. In the paper's pipeline: Raw reads were processed with MiGEC to extract unique molecular identifiers, and MiXCR was used to determine CDR3 positions. Recombination models were inferred per individual with the repgenHMM and IGoR tools using an EM algorithm. Shared clonotype analysis was performed with the tcR package in R, normalizing sharing by the product of cloneset sizes. To study raw recombination free of thymic and clonal selection effects, out-of-frame nonproductive sequences were analyzed. TCRdb trimmed the raw reads at Q25, called clones with MiXCR and kept productive beta chains. Rows with one shared CDR3 protein collapse into an entry with the most common genes and DNA. The V and J calls were determined by TCRdb, not by the authors. The sample data list hundreds of thousands of distinct CDR3 sequences, and less than 7% of these were observed just once. Clones ranked in the top ten supply 1.5% to 2% of the sample.

Sequenced sample: naive T cells sorted from blood. The sample's cell subset or site, from its label and the paper: cells isolated with a human naive T-cell isolation kit. The sequence is built from TRBV25-1 and TRBJ2-3, and 7 junction bases match TRBD2. This receptor was identified in a man aged 18 to 35 in good health. The DNA is as follows: TGTGCCAGCAGTGAATATGGGCTAGCGGTAGATACGCAGTATTTT. This yields the protein CASSEYGLAVDTQYF. The reference TRBV25-1 and TRBJ2-3 proteins fill in what lies around the CDR3, so the full variable domain reads EADIYQTPRYLVIGTGKKITLECSQTMGHDKMYWYQQDPGMELHLIHYSYGVNSTEKGDLSSESTVSRIRTEHFPLTLESARPSHTSQYLCASSEYGLAVDTQYFGPGTRLTVL.